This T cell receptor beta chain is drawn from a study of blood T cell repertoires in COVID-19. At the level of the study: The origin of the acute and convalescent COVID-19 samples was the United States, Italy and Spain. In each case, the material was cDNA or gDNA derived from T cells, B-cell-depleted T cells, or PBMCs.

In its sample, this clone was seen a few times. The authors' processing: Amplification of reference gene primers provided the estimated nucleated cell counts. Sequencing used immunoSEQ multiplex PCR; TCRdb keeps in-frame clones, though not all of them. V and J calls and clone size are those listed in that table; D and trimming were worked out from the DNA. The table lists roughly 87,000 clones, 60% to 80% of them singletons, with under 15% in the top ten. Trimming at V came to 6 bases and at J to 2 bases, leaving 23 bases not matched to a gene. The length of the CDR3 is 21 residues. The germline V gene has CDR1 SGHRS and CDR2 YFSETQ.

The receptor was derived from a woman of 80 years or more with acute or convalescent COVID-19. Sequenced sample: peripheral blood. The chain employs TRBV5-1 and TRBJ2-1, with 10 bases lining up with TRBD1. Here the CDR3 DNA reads TGCGCCAGCACCATCCAACCGGGACAGGGGAAAATTCCGGTAACCTACAATGAGCAGTTCTTC. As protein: CASTIQPGQGKIPVTYNEQFF.